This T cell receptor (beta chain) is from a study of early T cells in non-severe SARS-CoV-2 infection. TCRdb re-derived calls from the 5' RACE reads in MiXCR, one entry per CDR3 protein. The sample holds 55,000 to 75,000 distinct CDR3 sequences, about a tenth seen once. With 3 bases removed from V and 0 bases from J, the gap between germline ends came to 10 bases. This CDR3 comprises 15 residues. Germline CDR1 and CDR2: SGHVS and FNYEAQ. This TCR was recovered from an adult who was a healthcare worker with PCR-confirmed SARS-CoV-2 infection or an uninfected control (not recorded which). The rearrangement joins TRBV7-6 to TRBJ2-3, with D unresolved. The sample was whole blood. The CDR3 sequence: CASSLLYGSTDTQYF. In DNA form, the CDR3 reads TGTGCCAGCAGCTTGCTATACGGGAGCACAGATACGCAGTATTTT. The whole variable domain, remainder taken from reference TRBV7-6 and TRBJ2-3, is GAGVSQSPRYKVTKRGQDVALRCDPISGHVSLYWYRQALGQGPEFLTYFNYEAQQDKSGLPNDRFSAERPEGSISTLTIQRTEQRDSAMYRCASSLLYGSTDTQYFGPGTRLTVL.